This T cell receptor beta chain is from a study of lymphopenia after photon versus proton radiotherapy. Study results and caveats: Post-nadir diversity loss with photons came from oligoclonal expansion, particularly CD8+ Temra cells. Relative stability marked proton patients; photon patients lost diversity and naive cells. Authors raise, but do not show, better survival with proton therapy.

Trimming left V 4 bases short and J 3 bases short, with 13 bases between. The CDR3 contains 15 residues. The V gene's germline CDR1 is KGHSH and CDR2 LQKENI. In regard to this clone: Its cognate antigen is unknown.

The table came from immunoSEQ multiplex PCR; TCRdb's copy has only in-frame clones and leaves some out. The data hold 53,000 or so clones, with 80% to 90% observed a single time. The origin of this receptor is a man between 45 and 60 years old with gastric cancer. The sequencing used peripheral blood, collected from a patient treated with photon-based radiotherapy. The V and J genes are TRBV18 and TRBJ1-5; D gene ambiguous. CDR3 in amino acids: CASSLYGSDNQPQHF. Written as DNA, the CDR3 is TGTGCCAGCTCACTCTACGGGTCGGACAATCAGCCCCAGCATTTT.